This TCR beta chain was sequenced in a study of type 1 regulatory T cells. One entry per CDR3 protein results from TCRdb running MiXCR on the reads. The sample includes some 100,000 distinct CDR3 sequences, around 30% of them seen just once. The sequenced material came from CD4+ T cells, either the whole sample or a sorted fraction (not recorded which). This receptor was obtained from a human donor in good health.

The CDR3 reads CASSHQGAFTEAFF. The CDR3, as DNA: TGTGCCAGCAGCCACCAGGGGGCATTCACTGAAGCTTTCTTT. V gene TRBV3-1 combines with J gene TRBJ1-1, with 8 positions matching TRBD1. Germline trimming cut 3 bases from V and 4 bases from J; bases unmatched to any gene: 4. Germline lookup yields CDR1 LGHDT and CDR2 YNNKEL (reference sequence). CDR3 size: 14 residues.